This T cell receptor (beta chain) was captured in a study of cytomegalovirus exposure and HLA in healthy donors. Findings and caveats of the study: Researchers counted about 150 TCR beta chains as cytomegalovirus-associated. A later analysis reportedly identified an Asian-associated ancestry cluster as carrying fewer N-insertions than the approximately 670-donor mean. A later analysis found that most CMV-associated TCR beta chains appeared HLA-restricted. Analyzed later, association rates of TCRs varied across HLA loci, with DRB1 most and HLA-C fewest.

It was with 60 Vbeta and 13 Jbeta primers that the PCR ran. Profiled with immunoSEQ multiplex PCR; TCRdb holds only in-frame clones, not every one. The table includes 200,000 to 250,000 clones, about 80% detected once. CDR1 and CDR2 from the germline V gene are MNHEY and SMNVEV (reference sequence). Trimming cost V 5 bases and J 4 bases; bases outside gene matches: 4. The CDR3 covers 14 residues. Remarks on this clone: The antigen remains undetermined.

This clonotype was sampled from a woman between 40 and 50 years old in good health and CMV-seronegative. J is TRBJ1-5 and V is TRBV27; 8 nucleotides align to TRBD1. The sequenced sample consisted of PBMCs. Here the CDR3 DNA reads TGTGCCAGCAGTACACGGACAGGGAATCAGCCCCAGCATTTT. Amino acid sequence: CASSTRTGNQPQHF.